These 2 T cell receptor beta chains were sequenced from one sample in a study of cytomegalovirus exposure and HLA in healthy donors. Amplification used 60 Vbeta primers and 13 Jbeta primers. Using immunoSEQ multiplex PCR, the repertoire was profiled, and TCRdb retains in-frame clones only, with some absent. The data contain approximately 110,000 clones, roughly 81% of them singletons. The specimen was PBMCs. The receptors originated from a woman in her twenties or thirties in good health and CMV-seronegative.

CDR3 amino acids: CASSPSQGRNYGYTF. CDR3 nucleotides: TGTGCCAGCAGTCCATCACAGGGGAGGAACTATGGCTACACCTTC. V and J are TRBV6-6 and TRBJ1-2, with 7 bases fitting TRBD1. J gave up 2 bases and V 5 bases, and 8 bases lay outside the gene matches. CDR1 and CDR2 from the germline V gene are MNHNY and SVGAGI (reference sequence). This CDR3 is built from 15 residues.

The chain recombines TRBV7-2 with TRBJ2-3; 10 bases fit TRBD2. Germline CDR1 and CDR2: SGHTA and FQGNSA. The V and J ends lost 0 bases and 5 bases, in that order; junction bases with no gene match: 11. CDR3 length equals 18 residues. This CDR3 is CASSLAVLAGARGDTQYF. DNA of the CDR3: TGTGCCAGCAGCTTAGCGGTCCTAGCGGGGGCTCGGGGAGATACGCAGTATTTT.